The entry that follows covers one TCR beta chain sequence. These data belong to a study of blood T cell repertoires in COVID-19. Sequencing used immunoSEQ multiplex PCR; TCRdb keeps in-frame clones, though not all of them. The sample has about 230,000 clones; 81% are singletons. The CDR3 consists of 16 residues. The V and J ends lost 1 base and 5 bases, in that order; junction bases with no gene match: 8. Germline CDR1 reads SGHDN; CDR2 reads FVKESK. V gene TRBV14 combines with J gene TRBJ2-7, with 10 positions matching TRBD2. The receptor was isolated from a woman aged 80 or older with acute or convalescent COVID-19. Sequencing input: peripheral blood. For the CDR3, the DNA is TGTGCCAGCAGCCAAGCCCCACTAGCGGGAAGCCACGAGCAGTACTTC. Its protein is CASSQAPLAGSHEQYF.